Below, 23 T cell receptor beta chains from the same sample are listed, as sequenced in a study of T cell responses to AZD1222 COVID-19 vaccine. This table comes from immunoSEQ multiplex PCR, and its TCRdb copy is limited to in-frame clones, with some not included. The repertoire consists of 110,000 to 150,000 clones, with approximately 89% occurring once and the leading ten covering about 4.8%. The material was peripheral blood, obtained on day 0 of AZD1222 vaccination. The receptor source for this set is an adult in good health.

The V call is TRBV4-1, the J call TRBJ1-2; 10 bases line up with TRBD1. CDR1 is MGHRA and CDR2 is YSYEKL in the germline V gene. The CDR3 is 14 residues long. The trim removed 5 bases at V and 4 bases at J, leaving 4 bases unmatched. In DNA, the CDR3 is TGCGCCAGCAGCAAGACAGGGGGCGGCTATGGCTACACCTTC. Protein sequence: CASSKTGGGYGYTF.

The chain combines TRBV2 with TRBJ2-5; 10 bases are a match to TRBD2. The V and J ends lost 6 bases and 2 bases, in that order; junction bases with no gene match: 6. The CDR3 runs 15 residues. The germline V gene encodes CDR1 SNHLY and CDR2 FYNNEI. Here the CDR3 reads CASRLAGGLQETQYF. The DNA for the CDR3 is TGTGCCAGCAGATTAGCGGGGGGATTACAAGAGACCCAGTACTTC.

The CDR3 DNA reads TGTGCCAGTAGCATCTCCCTCGGGTTGAGGGACGGCTACACCTTC. Amino acids: CASSISLGLRDGYTF. The chain has TRBV19 and TRBJ1-2; D is perhaps TRBD1 (5 bases). The CDR3 loop spans 15 amino acids. CDR1 is LNHDA, CDR2 SQIVND, per germline (reference sequence). Trimming pared 6 bases from V and 8 bases from J, leaving 22 bases between. The full variable domain, in which reference TRBV19 and TRBJ1-2 provide the parts outside the CDR3, is DGGITQSPKYLFRKEGQNVTLSCEQNLNHDAMYWYRQDPGQGLRLIYYSQIVNDFQKGDIAEGYSVSREKKESFPLTVTSAQKNPTAFYLCASSISLGLRDGYTFGSGTRLTVV.

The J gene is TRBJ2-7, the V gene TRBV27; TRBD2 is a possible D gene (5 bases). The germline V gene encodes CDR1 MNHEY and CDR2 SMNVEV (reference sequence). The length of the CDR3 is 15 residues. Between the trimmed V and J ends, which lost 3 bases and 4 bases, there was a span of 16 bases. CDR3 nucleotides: TGTGCCAGCAGTTTCCACGGGAATCCTAATTACGAGCAGTACTTC. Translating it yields CASSFHGNPNYEQYF.

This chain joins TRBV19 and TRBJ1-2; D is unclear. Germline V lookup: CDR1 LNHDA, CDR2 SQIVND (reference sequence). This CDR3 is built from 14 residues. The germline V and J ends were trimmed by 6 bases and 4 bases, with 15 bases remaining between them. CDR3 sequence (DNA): TGTGCCAGTAGGTCCCGGGCAGCGGTCTATGGCTACACCTTC. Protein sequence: CASRSRAAVYGYTF. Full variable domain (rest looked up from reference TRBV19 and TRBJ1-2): DGGITQSPKYLFRKEGQNVTLSCEQNLNHDAMYWYRQDPGQGLRLIYYSQIVNDFQKGDIAEGYSVSREKKESFPLTVTSAQKNPTAFYLCASRSRAAVYGYTFGSGTRLTVV.

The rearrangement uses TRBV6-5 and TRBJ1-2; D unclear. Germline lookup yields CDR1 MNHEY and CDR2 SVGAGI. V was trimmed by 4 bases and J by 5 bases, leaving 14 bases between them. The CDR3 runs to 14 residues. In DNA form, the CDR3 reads TGTGCCAGCAGTTTCGGAGGAGGTTCTTATGGCTACACCTTC. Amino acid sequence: CASSFGGGSYGYTF.

CDR3 in DNA: TGTGCCAGCAGCTTTTCGAATCAGCCCCAGCATTTT. It codes for CASSFSNQPQHF. This chain connects TRBV7-8 to TRBJ1-5, with no clear D. CDR1 and CDR2 (germline): SGHVS, FQNEAQ. Trimming took 3 bases from V and 4 from J, leaving 4 bases between them. CDR3 size: 12 residues.

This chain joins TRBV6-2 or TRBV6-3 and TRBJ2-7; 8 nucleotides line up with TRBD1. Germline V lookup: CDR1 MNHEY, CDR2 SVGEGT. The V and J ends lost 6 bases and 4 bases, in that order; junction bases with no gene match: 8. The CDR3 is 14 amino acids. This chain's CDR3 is CASSERTGTYEQYF. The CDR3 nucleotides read TGTGCCAGCAGCGAACGGACAGGGACGTACGAGCAGTACTTC.

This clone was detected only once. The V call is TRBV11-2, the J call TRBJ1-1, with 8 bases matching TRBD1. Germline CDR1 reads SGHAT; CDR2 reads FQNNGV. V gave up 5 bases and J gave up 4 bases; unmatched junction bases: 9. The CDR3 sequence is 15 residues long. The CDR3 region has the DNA TGTGCCAGCAGCCCTGTGCAGGGGGCTGGCACTGAAGCTTTCTTT. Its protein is CASSPVQGAGTEAFF. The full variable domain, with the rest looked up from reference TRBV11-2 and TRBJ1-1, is EAGVAQSPRYKIIEKRQSVAFWCNPISGHATLYWYQQILGQGPKLLIQFQNNGVVDDSQLPKDRFSAERLKGVDSTLKIQPAKLEDSAVYLCASSPVQGAGTEAFFGQGTRLTVV.

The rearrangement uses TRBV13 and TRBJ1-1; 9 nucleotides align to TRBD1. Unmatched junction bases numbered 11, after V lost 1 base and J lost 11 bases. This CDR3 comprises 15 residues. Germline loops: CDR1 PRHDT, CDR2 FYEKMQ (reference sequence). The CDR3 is CASSLETGTGNGAFF. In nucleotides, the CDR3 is TGTGCCAGCAGCTTAGAAACCGGGACAGGGAATGGGGCTTTCTTT.

This CDR3 is CASSMMWTSERTDTQYF. The CDR3 coding sequence is TGTGCCAGTAGTATGATGTGGACTAGCGAACGCACAGATACGCAGTATTTT. J is TRBJ2-3 and V is TRBV19, with 9 bases lining up with TRBD2. The CDR3 is 17 residues long. The germline V gene encodes CDR1 LNHDA and CDR2 SQIVND (reference sequence). Trimming removed 3 bases from V and 1 base from J; junction bases left unmatched: 8.

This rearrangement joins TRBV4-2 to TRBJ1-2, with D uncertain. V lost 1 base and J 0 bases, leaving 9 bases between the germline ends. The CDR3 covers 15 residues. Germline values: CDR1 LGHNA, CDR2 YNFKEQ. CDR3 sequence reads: CASSQVSDTNYGYTF. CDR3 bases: TGTGCCAGCAGCCAAGTTTCGGATACTAACTATGGCTACACCTTC.

The CDR3 DNA sequence: TGTGCCAGCAGTTTATCTCGCCTCCGGACTGAAGCTTTCTTT. Translation: CASSLSRLRTEAFF. The gene calls are TRBV27 and TRBJ1-1; no firm D call. V lost 0 bases and J 5 bases, leaving 10 bases between the germline ends. The CDR3 is 14 amino acids. From germline, CDR1 is MNHEY and CDR2 SMNVEV (reference sequence).

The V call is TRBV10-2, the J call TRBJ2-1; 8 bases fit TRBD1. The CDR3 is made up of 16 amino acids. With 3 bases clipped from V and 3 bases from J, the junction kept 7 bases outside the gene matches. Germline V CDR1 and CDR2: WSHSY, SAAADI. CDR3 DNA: TGCGCCAGCAGTGATCTAACAGGGGGTGGCTACAATGAGCAGTTCTTC. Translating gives CASSDLTGGGYNEQFF.

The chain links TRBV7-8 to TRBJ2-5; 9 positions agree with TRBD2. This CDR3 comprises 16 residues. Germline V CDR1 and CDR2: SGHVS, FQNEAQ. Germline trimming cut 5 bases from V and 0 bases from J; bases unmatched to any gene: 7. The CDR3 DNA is TGTGCCAGCAGCCGCAGCGGGAGGATGGACCAAGAGACCCAGTACTTC. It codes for CASSRSGRMDQETQYF.

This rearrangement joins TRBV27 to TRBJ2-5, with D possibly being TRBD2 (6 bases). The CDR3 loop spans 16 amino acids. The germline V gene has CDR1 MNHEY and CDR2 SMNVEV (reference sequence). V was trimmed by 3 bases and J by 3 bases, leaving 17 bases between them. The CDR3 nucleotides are TGTGCCAGCAGTTTCCTCACCCCTAGCGAAAAAGAGACCCAGTACTTC. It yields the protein CASSFLTPSEKETQYF.

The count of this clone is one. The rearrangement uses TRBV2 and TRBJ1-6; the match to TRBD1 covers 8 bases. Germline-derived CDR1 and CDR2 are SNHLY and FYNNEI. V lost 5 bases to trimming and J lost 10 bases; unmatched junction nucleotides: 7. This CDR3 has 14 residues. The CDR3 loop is CASSRQGSPSPLHF. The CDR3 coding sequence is TGTGCCAGCAGTCGACAGGGGTCACCCTCACCCCTCCACTTT. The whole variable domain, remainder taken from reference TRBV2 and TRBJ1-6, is EPEVTQTPSHQVTQMGQEVILRCVPISNHLYFYWYRQILGQKVEFLVSFYNNEISEKSEIFDDQFSVERPDGSNFTLKIRSTKLEDSAMYFCASSRQGSPSPLHFGNGTRLTVT.

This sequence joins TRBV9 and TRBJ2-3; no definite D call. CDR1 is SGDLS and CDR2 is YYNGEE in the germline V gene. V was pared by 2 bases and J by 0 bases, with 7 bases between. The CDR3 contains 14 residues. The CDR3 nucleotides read TGTGCCAGCAGCGTGGCAGCTAGCACAGATACGCAGTATTTT. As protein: CASSVAASTDTQYF.

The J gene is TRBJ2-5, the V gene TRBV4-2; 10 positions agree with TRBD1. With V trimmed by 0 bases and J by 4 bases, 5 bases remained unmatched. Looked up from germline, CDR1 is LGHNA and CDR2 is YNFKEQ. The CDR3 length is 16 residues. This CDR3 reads CASSQDGTGEGETQYF. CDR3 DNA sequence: TGTGCCAGCAGCCAAGATGGGACAGGGGAAGGAGAGACCCAGTACTTC.

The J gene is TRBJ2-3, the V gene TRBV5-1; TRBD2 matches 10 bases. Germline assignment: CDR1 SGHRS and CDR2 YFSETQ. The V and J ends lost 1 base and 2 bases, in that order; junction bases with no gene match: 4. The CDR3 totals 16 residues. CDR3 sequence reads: CASSLTAGGPTDTQYF. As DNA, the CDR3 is TGCGCCAGCAGCTTGACAGCGGGGGGGCCCACAGATACGCAGTATTTT.

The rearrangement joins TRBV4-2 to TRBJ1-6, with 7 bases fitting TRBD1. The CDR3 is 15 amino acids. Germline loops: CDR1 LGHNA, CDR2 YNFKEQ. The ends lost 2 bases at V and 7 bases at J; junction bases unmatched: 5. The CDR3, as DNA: TGTGCCAGCAGCCAATGGGACAGCAGAAATTCACCCCTCCACTTT. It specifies CASSQWDSRNSPLHF.

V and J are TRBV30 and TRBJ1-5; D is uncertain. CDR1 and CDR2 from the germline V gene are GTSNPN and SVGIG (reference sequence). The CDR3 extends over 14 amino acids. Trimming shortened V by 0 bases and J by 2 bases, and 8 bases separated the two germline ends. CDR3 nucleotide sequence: TGTGCCTGGAGTGTAGGGTTGCGCAATCAGCCCCAGCATTTT. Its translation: CAWSVGLRNQPQHF.

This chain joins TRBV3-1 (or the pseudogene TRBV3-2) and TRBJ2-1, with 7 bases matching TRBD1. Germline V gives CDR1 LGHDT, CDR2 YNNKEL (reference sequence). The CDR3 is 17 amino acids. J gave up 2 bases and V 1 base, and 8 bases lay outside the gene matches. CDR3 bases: TGTGCCAGCAGCCAAGCTATATGGACAGGAGCCTACAATGAGCAGTTCTTC. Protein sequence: CASSQAIWTGAYNEQFF.